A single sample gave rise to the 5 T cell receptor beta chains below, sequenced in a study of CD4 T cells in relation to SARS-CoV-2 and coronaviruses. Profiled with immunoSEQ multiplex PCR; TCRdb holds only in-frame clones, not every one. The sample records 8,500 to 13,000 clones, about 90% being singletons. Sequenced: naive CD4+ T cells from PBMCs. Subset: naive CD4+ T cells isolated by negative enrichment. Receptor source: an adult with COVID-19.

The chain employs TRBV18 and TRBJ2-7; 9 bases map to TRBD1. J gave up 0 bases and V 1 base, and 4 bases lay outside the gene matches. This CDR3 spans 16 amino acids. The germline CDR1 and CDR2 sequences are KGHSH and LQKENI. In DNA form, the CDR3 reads TGTGCCAGCTCACCACTAGGACAGGGGAGCTCCTACGAGCAGTACTTC. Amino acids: CASSPLGQGSSYEQYF.

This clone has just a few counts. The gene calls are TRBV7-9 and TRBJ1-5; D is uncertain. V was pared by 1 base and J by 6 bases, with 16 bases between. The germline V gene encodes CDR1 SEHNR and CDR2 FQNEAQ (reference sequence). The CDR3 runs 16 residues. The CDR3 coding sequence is TGTGCCAGCAGCTTAGGTAGGGCAACGGTCGGTCAGCCCCAGCATTTT. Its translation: CASSLGRATVGQPQHF.

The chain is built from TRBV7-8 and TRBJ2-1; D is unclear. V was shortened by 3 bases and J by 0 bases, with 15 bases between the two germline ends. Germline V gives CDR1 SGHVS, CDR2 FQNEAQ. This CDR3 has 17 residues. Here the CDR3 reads CASSFIRGQSSYNEQFF. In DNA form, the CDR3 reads TGTGCCAGCAGCTTTATACGAGGCCAGAGCTCCTACAATGAGCAGTTCTTC. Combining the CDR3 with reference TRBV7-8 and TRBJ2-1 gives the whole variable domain GAGVSQSPRYKVAKRGQDVALRCDPISGHVSLFWYQQALGQGPEFLTYFQNEAQLDKSGLPSDRFFAERPEGSVSTLKIQRTQQEDSAVYLCASSFIRGQSSYNEQFFGPGTRLTVL.

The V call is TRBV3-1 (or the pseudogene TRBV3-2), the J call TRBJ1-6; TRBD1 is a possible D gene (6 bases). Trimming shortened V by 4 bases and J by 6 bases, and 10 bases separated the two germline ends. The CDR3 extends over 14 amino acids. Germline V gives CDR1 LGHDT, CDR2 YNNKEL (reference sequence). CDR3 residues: CASSPGQLNSPLHF. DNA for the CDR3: TGTGCCAGCAGCCCTGGACAGCTTAATTCACCCCTCCACTTT.

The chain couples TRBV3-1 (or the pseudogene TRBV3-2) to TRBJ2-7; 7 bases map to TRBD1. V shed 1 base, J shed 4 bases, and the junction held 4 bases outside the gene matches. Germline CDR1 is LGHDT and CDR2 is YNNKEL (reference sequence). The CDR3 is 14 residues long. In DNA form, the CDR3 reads TGTGCCAGCAGCCAAGTAGGGGGCTTATACGAGCAGTACTTC. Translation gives CASSQVGGLYEQYF.